Following are 15 T cell receptor beta chains from one sample sequenced in a study of control samples from healthy donors and cancer patients. Some clones are missing from TCRdb's copy, which holds only in-frame ones; the method was immunoSEQ multiplex PCR. The data show about 36,000 clones, about 93% seen once. Sequencing was carried out using PBMCs. These receptors all stem from a man aged 35-49 years with colorectal cancer.

The chain uses TRBV6-1 and TRBJ2-1; D is perhaps TRBD2 (5 bases). V was shortened by 4 bases and J by 3 bases, with 16 bases between the two germline ends. CDR3 length: 16 residues. Germline V gene data show CDR1 as MNHNS and CDR2 as SASEGT. The DNA for the CDR3 is TGTGCCAGCAGTGCGAGACGGGAAAGGGACTACAATGAGCAGTTCTTC. It translates to CASSARRERDYNEQFF.

This clone was counted between two and nine times. The chain has TRBV2 and TRBJ1-1; 8 nucleotides agree with TRBD1. Germline V CDR1 and CDR2: SNHLY, FYNNEI. The CDR3 extends over 13 amino acids. V lost 7 bases to trimming and J lost 8 bases; unmatched junction nucleotides: 9. The DNA of the CDR3 is TGTGCCAGCACCGACAGGGGCTTCGGGGAAGCTTTCTTT. Translated: CASTDRGFGEAFF.

The chain uses TRBV3-1 (or the pseudogene TRBV3-2) and TRBJ2-2; D is uncertain. The CDR3 is 14 residues long. Germline assignment: CDR1 LGHDT and CDR2 YNNKEL (reference sequence). The germline V and J ends were trimmed by 0 bases and 9 bases, with 11 bases remaining between them. Here the CDR3 reads CASSQEWQSRELFF. The CDR3 DNA is TGTGCCAGCAGCCAAGAATGGCAGTCAAGGGAGCTGTTTTTT.

The chain employs TRBV4-1 and TRBJ1-4, with 7 bases fitting TRBD1. With 0 bases clipped from V and 8 bases from J, the junction kept 9 bases outside the gene matches. The CDR3 has 16 amino acids. Germline lookup yields CDR1 MGHRA and CDR2 YSYEKL. For the CDR3, the DNA is TGCGCCAGCAGCCAAGATTTAGGGGGCGTTCGCGAAAAACTGTTTTTT. Translated: CASSQDLGGVREKLFF.

J is TRBJ1-6 and V is TRBV4-1; a weak D match, TRBD1 (5 bases). This CDR3 is built from 16 residues. V was clipped by 1 base and J by 9 bases, with 16 bases between them. Germline V CDR1 and CDR2: MGHRA, YSYEKL. CDR3 in amino acids: CASSQVGDSGFSPLHF. The CDR3 coding sequence is TGCGCCAGCAGCCAAGTTGGTGATTCAGGGTTTTCACCCCTCCACTTT.

V and J are TRBV9 and TRBJ2-5, with 8 bases fitting TRBD2. The V gene end was trimmed by 3 bases and the J gene end by 2 bases; junction bases not matched to a gene: 6. The CDR3 extends over 15 amino acids. Germline V gene sequence: CDR1 SGDLS, CDR2 YYNGEE. The CDR3 nucleotides are TGTGCCAGCAGCGGCGGGCGGGGGGAACAAGAGACCCAGTACTTC. Its protein product is CASSGGRGEQETQYF.

The V call is TRBV24-1, the J call TRBJ2-2; TRBD1 is a possible D gene (7 bases). Germline-derived CDR1 and CDR2 are KGHDR and SFDVKD. Trimming left V 6 bases short and J 6 bases short, with 13 bases between. The CDR3 runs to 14 residues. The CDR3 region is CATSNRGGSGELFF. The CDR3 DNA follows: TGTGCCACCAGTAACAGGGGAGGATCCGGGGAGCTGTTTTTT.

V and J are TRBV9 and TRBJ2-3; 10 bases agree with TRBD1. The J segment lost 4 bases and the V segment lost 0 bases, leaving 2 bases of the junction unmatched. CDR3 size: 15 residues. Germline lookup yields CDR1 SGDLS and CDR2 YYNGEE. CDR3 coding DNA: TGTGCCAGCAGCGTAGGGGGGACAGGGGCAGATACGCAGTATTTT. This translates into CASSVGGTGADTQYF. Complete variable domain (other parts from reference TRBV9 and TRBJ2-3): DSGVTQTPKHLITATGQRVTLRCSPRSGDLSVYWYQQSLDQGLQFLIQYYNGEERAKGNILERFSAQQFPDLHSELNLSSLELGDSALYFCASSVGGTGADTQYFGPGTRLTVL.

The chain recombines TRBV14 with TRBJ1-2; unclear D gene. V lost 3 bases and J lost 4, with 15 bases in between. The CDR3 contains 15 residues. From germline, CDR1 is SGHDN and CDR2 FVKESK. CDR3 coding DNA: TGTGCCAGCAGCCATCGGGAGGGAGTGGGCTATGGCTACACCTTC. It encodes CASSHREGVGYGYTF. Complete variable domain (other parts from reference TRBV14 and TRBJ1-2): EAGVTQFPSHSVIEKGQTVTLRCDPISGHDNLYWYRRVMGKEIKFLLHFVKESKQDESGMPNNRFLAERTGGTYSTLKVQPAELEDSGVYFCASSHREGVGYGYTFGSGTRLTVV.

The rearrangement links TRBV2 to TRBJ1-2, with D perhaps TRBD1 (5 bases). Trimming pared 8 bases from V and 4 bases from J, leaving 17 bases between. The CDR3 sequence is 14 residues long. CDR1 and CDR2 (germline): SNHLY, FYNNEI. The CDR3 loop is CASVPGGGSYGYTF. CDR3 bases: TGTGCCAGCGTCCCCGGGGGTGGGAGCTATGGCTACACCTTC.

This clone was detected once. V usage is TRBV2 and J usage is TRBJ1-3; 10 bases map to TRBD1. The CDR3 sequence is 15 residues long. The V gene end was trimmed by 7 bases and the J gene end by 4 bases; junction bases not matched to a gene: 7. CDR1 SNHLY and CDR2 FYNNEI come from the germline V gene. This CDR3 is CASIPGQGQGNTIYF. The CDR3 DNA is TGTGCCAGCATTCCGGGACAGGGGCAGGGAAACACCATATATTTT.

The chain recombines TRBV7-7 with TRBJ2-3, with 7 nucleotides matching TRBD1. J gave up 1 base and V 1 base, and 2 bases lay outside the gene matches. There are 15 residues in the CDR3. Germline CDR1 reads SSHAT; CDR2 reads FNYEAQ (reference sequence). Here the CDR3 reads CASSLEGGRTDTQYF. The CDR3 DNA sequence: TGTGCCAGCAGCTTAGAAGGGGGCCGCACAGATACGCAGTATTTT.

V usage is TRBV7-6 and J usage is TRBJ2-7, with TRBD1 as a possible D gene (6 bases). Trimming left V 4 bases short and J 1 base short, with 17 bases between. The CDR3 consists of 16 residues. Germline lookup yields CDR1 SGHVS and CDR2 FNYEAQ. The CDR3 region is CASSSSPPGQSYEQYF. The CDR3 DNA reads TGTGCCAGCAGCTCCTCCCCCCCCGGACAGTCCTACGAGCAGTACTTC. Full variable domain (rest looked up from reference TRBV7-6 and TRBJ2-7): GAGVSQSPRYKVTKRGQDVALRCDPISGHVSLYWYRQALGQGPEFLTYFNYEAQQDKSGLPNDRFSAERPEGSISTLTIQRTEQRDSAMYRCASSSSPPGQSYEQYFGPGTRLTVT.

This clone was picked up a small number of times. V is TRBV5-6 and J is TRBJ2-7; D is possibly TRBD2 (5 bases). The V and J ends lost 0 bases and 7 bases respectively, with 14 bases between them. The germline V gene encodes CDR1 SGHDT and CDR2 YYEEEE. The CDR3 covers 14 residues. The CDR3: CASSLVVGVWEQYF. The DNA for the CDR3 is TGTGCCAGCAGCTTGGTGGTCGGGGTTTGGGAGCAGTACTTC. Full variable domain (outside the CDR3, taken from reference TRBV5-6 and TRBJ2-7): DAGVTQSPTHLIKTRGQQVTLRCSPKSGHDTVSWYQQALGQGPQFIFQYYEEEERQRGNFPDRFSGHQFPNYSSELNVNALLLGDSALYLCASSLVVGVWEQYFGPGTRLTVT.

The J gene is TRBJ2-7, the V gene TRBV5-1, with TRBD2 matching over 10 bases. Losses at the gene ends were 5 bases for V and 3 bases for J; bases not matched to a gene: 5. CDR1 is SGHRS, CDR2 YFSETQ, per germline. CDR3 length equals 14 residues. CDR3 residues: CASRSVAGGYEQYF. In DNA form, the CDR3 reads TGCGCCAGCAGGTCGGTAGCGGGGGGCTACGAGCAGTACTTC.